In this sample, the clone carrying this T cell receptor (beta chain) turned up a few times. The antigen remains undetermined. The data were obtained in a study of T-cell memory formation after mild COVID-19. TCRdb ran MiXCR on the 5' RACE reads and lists one entry per CDR3 protein. The sample records around 220,000 distinct CDR3 sequences, approximately 16% being singletons. The CDR3 is made up of 15 amino acids. CDR1 is MNHEY, CDR2 SVGAGI, per germline. The V gene end was trimmed by 6 bases and the J gene end by 2 bases; junction bases not matched to a gene: 9. Study-level points and caveats: The finding that pre-infection memory included some responding clones suggested that cross-reactive memory joined.

The sequence was collected from a man between 18 and 29 years old who had mild COVID-19 (a few samples of this study predate the infection). Cell type and time point are not known. The sample comprised PBMCs or a T cell subset sorted from them (not recorded which). This rearrangement joins TRBV6-5 to TRBJ1-2; 7 bases fit TRBD1. The CDR3 DNA is TGTGCCAGCAGCTGGACAGGACCCGGGAACTATGGCTACACCTTC. Protein: CASSWTGPGNYGYTF.